These 12 T cell receptor beta chains share one sample of origin, sequenced in a study of cytomegalovirus exposure and HLA in healthy donors. In the PCR, 60 Vbeta and 13 Jbeta primers were used. This table comes from immunoSEQ multiplex PCR, and its TCRdb copy is limited to in-frame clones, with some not included. The profile covers about 61,000 clones, with around 87% appearing a single time and roughly 1.5% taken by the ten largest. Sequenced input: PBMCs. These receptors all come from a man aged 18 to 35 in good health and CMV-seronegative.

CDR3 bases: TGTGCCAGTAGTATCGGAGGTAGGGCCCACGAGCAGTACTTC. As protein: CASSIGGRAHEQYF. The chain has TRBV19 and TRBJ2-7, with a tentative D call TRBD2 (5 bases). The germline V and J ends were trimmed by 3 bases and 5 bases, with 14 bases remaining between them. The germline CDR1 and CDR2 sequences are LNHDA and SQIVND (reference sequence). The CDR3 is 14 residues long.

The V gene is TRBV11-3, the J gene TRBJ2-5; TRBD1 might be the D (5 bases). The germline CDR1 and CDR2 sequences are SGHNT and YENEEA. V lost 5 bases and J lost 3, with 31 bases in between. The CDR3 totals 20 residues. The CDR3 bases are TGTGCCAGCAGCCTCAGATTAACAGGAGTACTTCGGAGATTAGAAGAGACCCAGTACTTC. As protein: CASSLRLTGVLRRLEETQYF.

This sequence joins TRBV29-1 and TRBJ2-5; the match to TRBD1 covers 9 bases. Germline-derived CDR1 and CDR2 are SQVTM and ANQGSEA. The CDR3 runs to 12 residues. Trimming at V came to 7 bases and at J to 5 bases, leaving 5 bases not matched to a gene. The CDR3 DNA is TGCAGCGGAAACAGGGGGCTTGAGACCCAGTACTTC. This translates into CSGNRGLETQYF.

This clone has more than one count but fewer than ten. The gene calls are TRBV6-5 and TRBJ1-4, with TRBD1 identical over 7 bases. V lost 6 bases, J lost 6 bases, and 4 bases stayed unmatched. CDR3 length equals 13 residues. CDR1 MNHEY and CDR2 SVGAGI come from the germline V gene. In nucleotides, the CDR3 is TGTGCCAGCAGGAAAGGACAGGATGAAAAACTGTTTTTT. Amino acid sequence: CASRKGQDEKLFF.

The chain couples TRBV15 to TRBJ2-5; TRBD2 matches at 10 bases. Germline CDR1 reads LNHNV; CDR2 reads YYDKDF (reference sequence). Trimming removed 3 bases from V and 5 bases from J; junction bases left unmatched: 6. The CDR3 covers 15 residues. In nucleotides, the CDR3 is TGTGCCACCAGCAGCGAGCGGGGGGGCGGTGAGACCCAGTACTTC. Translating it yields CATSSERGGGETQYF.

The chain combines TRBV30 with TRBJ1-2; 7 bases fit TRBD1. CDR3 size: 17 residues. Germline values: CDR1 GTSNPN, CDR2 SVGIG (reference sequence). V trimming: 3 bases; J trimming: 0 bases; junction bases outside the gene matches: 13. In nucleotides, the CDR3 is TGTGCCTGGAGAGATCCGACAGGGACCGCTCCTAACTATGGCTACACCTTC. It is translated as CAWRDPTGTAPNYGYTF.

V is TRBV2 and J is TRBJ2-1; 9 positions agree with TRBD2. V lost 3 bases and J lost 3; bases outside the gene matches: 6. The CDR3 loop spans 16 amino acids. The germline V gene encodes CDR1 SNHLY and CDR2 FYNNEI. Here the CDR3 reads CASSDGLAGNYNEQFF. CDR3 DNA: TGTGCCAGCAGTGACGGGCTAGCGGGGAACTACAATGAGCAGTTCTTC.

This sequence joins TRBV28 and TRBJ2-7; D remains ambiguous. V was shortened by 2 bases and J by 0 bases, with 14 bases between the two germline ends. Germline values: CDR1 MDHEN, CDR2 SYDVKM. The CDR3 runs to 16 residues. Here the CDR3 DNA reads TGTGCCAGCAGTTTAGATCGGCAACTATTCTCCTACGAGCAGTACTTC. Translation: CASSLDRQLFSYEQYF.

A single count supports this clone. The gene calls are TRBV4-1 and TRBJ2-1, with D possibly being TRBD1 (5 bases). The germline V gene has CDR1 MGHRA and CDR2 YSYEKL. This CDR3 is built from 16 residues. V lost 1 base and J 5 bases, leaving 15 bases between the germline ends. CDR3 loop: CASSQARTPLHNEQFF. As DNA, the CDR3 is TGCGCCAGCAGCCAAGCGAGGACACCACTCCACAATGAGCAGTTCTTC.

The genes are TRBV5-6 and TRBJ2-1; 9 bases line up with TRBD1. After removal of 2 bases from V and 9 bases from J, the junction contained 6 bases not matched to a gene. Germline V gene data show CDR1 as SGHDT and CDR2 as YYEEEE. CDR3 size: 14 residues. The CDR3 region is CASSFRTGAPEQFF. The CDR3 DNA reads as TGTGCCAGCAGCTTTCGGACAGGGGCGCCTGAGCAGTTCTTC. The full variable domain, with the rest looked up from reference TRBV5-6 and TRBJ2-1, is DAGVTQSPTHLIKTRGQQVTLRCSPKSGHDTVSWYQQALGQGPQFIFQYYEEEERQRGNFPDRFSGHQFPNYSSELNVNALLLGDSALYLCASSFRTGAPEQFFGPGTRLTVL.

This clone was counted a few times. The J gene is TRBJ2-5, the V gene TRBV5-1; 10 bases fit TRBD2. CDR1 and CDR2 from the germline V gene are SGHRS and YFSETQ. The CDR3 has 14 amino acids. The ends lost 4 bases at V and 5 bases at J; junction bases unmatched: 5. CDR3 sequence: CASSRTSGLETQYF. For the CDR3, the DNA is TGCGCCAGCAGCCGGACTAGCGGCTTGGAGACCCAGTACTTC.

The CDR3 DNA reads as TGTGCCACCAGAGGGACAGGGGAAAGCTCCTACGAGCAGTACTTC. Protein sequence: CATRGTGESSYEQYF. The V call is TRBV2, the J call TRBJ2-7, with 10 bases that match TRBD1. The CDR3 length is 15 residues. V trimming: 10 bases; J trimming: 0 bases; junction bases outside the gene matches: 9. From germline, CDR1 is SNHLY and CDR2 FYNNEI.